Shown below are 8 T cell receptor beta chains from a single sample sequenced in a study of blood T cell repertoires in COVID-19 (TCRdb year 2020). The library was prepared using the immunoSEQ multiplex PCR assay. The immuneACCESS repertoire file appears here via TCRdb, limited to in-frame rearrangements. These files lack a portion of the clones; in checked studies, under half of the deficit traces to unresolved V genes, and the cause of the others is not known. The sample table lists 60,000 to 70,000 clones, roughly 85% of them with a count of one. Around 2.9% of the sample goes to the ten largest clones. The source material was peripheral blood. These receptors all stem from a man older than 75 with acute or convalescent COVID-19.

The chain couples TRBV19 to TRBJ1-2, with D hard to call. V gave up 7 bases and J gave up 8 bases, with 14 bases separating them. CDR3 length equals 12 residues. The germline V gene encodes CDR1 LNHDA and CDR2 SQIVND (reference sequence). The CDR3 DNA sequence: TGTGCCAGTACCTCGAACTCCCGGGGCTACACCTTC. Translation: CASTSNSRGYTF.

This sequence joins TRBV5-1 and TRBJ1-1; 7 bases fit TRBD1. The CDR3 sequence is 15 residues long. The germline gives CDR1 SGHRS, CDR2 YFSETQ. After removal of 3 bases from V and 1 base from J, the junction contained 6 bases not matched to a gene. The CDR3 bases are TGCGCCAGCAGCTCCTCCTGGACAGGGAACACTGAAGCTTTCTTT. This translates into CASSSSWTGNTEAFF. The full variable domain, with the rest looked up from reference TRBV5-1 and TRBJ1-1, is KAGVTQTPRYLIKTRGQQVTLSCSPISGHRSVSWYQQTPGQGLQFLFEYFSETQRNKGNFPGRFSGRQFSNSRSEMNVSTLELGDSALYLCASSSSWTGNTEAFFGQGTRLTVV.

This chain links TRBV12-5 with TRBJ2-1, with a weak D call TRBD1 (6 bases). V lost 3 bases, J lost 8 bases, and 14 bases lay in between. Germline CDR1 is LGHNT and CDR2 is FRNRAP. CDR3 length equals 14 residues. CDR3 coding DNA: TGTGCTAGTGGTTTCGGTCAGGGGTACTATGAGCAGTTCTTC. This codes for CASGFGQGYYEQFF.

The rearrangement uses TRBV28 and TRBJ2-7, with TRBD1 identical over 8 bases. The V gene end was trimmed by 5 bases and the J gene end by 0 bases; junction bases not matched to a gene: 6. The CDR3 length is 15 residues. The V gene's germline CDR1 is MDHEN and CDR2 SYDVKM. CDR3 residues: CASSNRDRISYEQYF. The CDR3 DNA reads TGTGCCAGCAGTAACCGGGACAGGATCTCCTACGAGCAGTACTTC.

The DNA of the CDR3 is TGTGCCAGCAGCTTAGGAGGGACAGGGGCCCAAGAGACCCAGTACTTC. This translates into CASSLGGTGAQETQYF. The chain joins TRBV7-9 to TRBJ2-5; 10 bases agree with TRBD1. Unmatched junction bases numbered 3, after V lost 1 base and J lost 1 base. The CDR3 extends over 16 amino acids. Germline CDR1 and CDR2: SEHNR and FQNEAQ (reference sequence).

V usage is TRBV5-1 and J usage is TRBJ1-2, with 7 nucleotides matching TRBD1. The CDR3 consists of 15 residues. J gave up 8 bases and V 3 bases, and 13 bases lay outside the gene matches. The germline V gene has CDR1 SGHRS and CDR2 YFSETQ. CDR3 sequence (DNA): TGCGCCAGCAGCTACGGGGACAGTGCTTTAGGCGGCTACACCTTC. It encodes CASSYGDSALGGYTF.

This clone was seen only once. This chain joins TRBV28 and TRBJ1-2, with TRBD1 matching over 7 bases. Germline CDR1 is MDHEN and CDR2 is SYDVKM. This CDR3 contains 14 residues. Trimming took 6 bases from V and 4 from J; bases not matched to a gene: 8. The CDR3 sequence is CASSPGTAFYGYTF. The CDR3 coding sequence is TGTGCCAGCAGCCCCGGGACAGCCTTCTATGGCTACACCTTC.

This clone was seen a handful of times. CDR3 residues: CASSLTGSPSYNSPLHF. The CDR3 nucleotides read TGTGCCAGCAGCCTAACAGGGTCACCCTCCTATAATTCACCCCTCCACTTT. The gene calls are TRBV27 and TRBJ1-6; a weak D match, TRBD1 (6 bases). The CDR3 runs to 17 residues. CDR1 MNHEY and CDR2 SMNVEV come from the germline V gene (reference sequence). Trimming removed 6 bases from V and 0 bases from J, with 15 bases in between.